The clone carrying this TCR beta chain came up a few times. The record originates from a study of patients and donors after allogeneic stem cell transplantation. Germline V CDR1 and CDR2: SQVTM, ANQGSEA. Trimming cost V 5 bases and J 3 bases, with 23 bases left between them. The CDR3 consists of 16 residues. From the RT-PCR reads, TCRdb called clonotypes with MiXCR, one entry per CDR3 protein. The repertoire includes about a million distinct CDR3 sequences, about 20% of them detected once, and under 6.5% sits in the top ten. The receptor comes from a human donor who was either an allogeneic HSCT recipient or a stem cell or donor lymphocyte infusion donor (not recorded which). It is not recorded whose cells these are; they may come from a transplant donor. The sequencing sample was made of blood, either unsorted or a sorted T cell fraction (not recorded which). The V and J genes are TRBV29-1 and TRBJ2-7, with D perhaps assigned TRBD1 or TRBD2 (6 bases each). Written as DNA, the CDR3 is TGCAGCGTTAGCGGGCTACAGGGTTTTCCCTTCTACGAGCAGTACTTC. Its translation: CSVSGLQGFPFYEQYF.